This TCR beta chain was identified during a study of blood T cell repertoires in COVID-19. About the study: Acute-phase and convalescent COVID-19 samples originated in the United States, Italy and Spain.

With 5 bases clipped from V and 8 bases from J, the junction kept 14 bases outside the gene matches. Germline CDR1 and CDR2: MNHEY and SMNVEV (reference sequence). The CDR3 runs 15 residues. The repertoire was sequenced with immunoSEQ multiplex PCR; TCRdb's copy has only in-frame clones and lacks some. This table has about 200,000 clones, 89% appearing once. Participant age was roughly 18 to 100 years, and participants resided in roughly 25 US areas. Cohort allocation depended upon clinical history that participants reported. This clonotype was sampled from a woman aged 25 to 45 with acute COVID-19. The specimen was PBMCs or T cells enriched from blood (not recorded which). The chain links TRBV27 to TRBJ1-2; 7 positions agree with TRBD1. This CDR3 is CASSPLAPTGKGYTF. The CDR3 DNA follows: TGTGCCAGCAGTCCACTCGCGCCGACAGGGAAAGGCTACACCTTC.